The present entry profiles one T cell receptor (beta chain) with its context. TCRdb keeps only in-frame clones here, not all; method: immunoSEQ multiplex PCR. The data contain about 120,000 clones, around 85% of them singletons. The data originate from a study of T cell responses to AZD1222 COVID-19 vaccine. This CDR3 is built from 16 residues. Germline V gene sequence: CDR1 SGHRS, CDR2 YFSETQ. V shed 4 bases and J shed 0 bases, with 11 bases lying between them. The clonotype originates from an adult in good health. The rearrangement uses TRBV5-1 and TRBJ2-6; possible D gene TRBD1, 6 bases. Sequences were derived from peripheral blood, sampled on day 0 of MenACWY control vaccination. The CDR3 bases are TGCGCCAGCAGCACTGGACAGAGCTCTGGGGCCAACGTCCTGACTTTC. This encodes CASSTGQSSGANVLTF.